This T cell receptor beta chain is from a study of blood T cell repertoires in COVID-19. The assay was immunoSEQ multiplex PCR, and TCRdb's table has in-frame clones only and misses some. The sample contains fewer than 250,000 clones, roughly 86% of which appear only once. The sample was peripheral blood. The sequence was collected from a woman aged 50 to 60 with active or convalescent COVID-19.

This chain's CDR3 is CSVGLRGGCGGRGNEQFF. The CDR3, as DNA: TGCAGCGTTGGGCTGAGAGGGGGGTGCGGCGGGAGGGGAAATGAGCAGTTCTTC. The genes are TRBV29-1 and TRBJ2-1; 9 nucleotides line up with TRBD2. The trim removed 4 bases at V and 7 bases at J, leaving 20 bases unmatched. The CDR3 length is 18 residues. Germline V gene lookup returns CDR1 SQVTM and CDR2 ANQGSEA.